Listed below are T cell receptor beta chains from one sample, sequenced in a study of shared clonotypes between healthy human individuals. Sequenced by immunoSEQ multiplex PCR; TCRdb stores in-frame clones only, minus some. Here the sample spans approximately 1.9 million clones, over 85% being singletons. The sequenced material came from naive CD8+ T cells from PBMCs. The receptors were sampled from a young man in good health. Some clones in this sample may be carry-over from other donors' samples. CDR3s include the opening cysteine and the closing phenylalanine or tryptophan. The D gene is left open where the match is weak. Not all rows give a size; the values are once, few, many and, for expanded clones, a class.

>.|.|TRBV7-8|TRBJ1-1|16
TGTGCCAGCAGCTTAGGGTTGTGGGCTCGTGACCCTGAAGCTTTCTTT
CASSLGLWARDPEAFF
>.|.|TRBV2|TRBJ1-2|12
TGTGCCAGCCCACAGGGATCCTATGGCTACACCTTC
CASPQGSYGYTF
>once|.|TRBV7-9|TRBJ2-7|19
TGTGCCAGCAGCTCCCTTGACTTGGGTGAAAACTACATCTACTACGAGCAGTACTTC
CASSSLDLGENYIYYEQYF
>.|.|TRBV6-4|TRBJ1-1|13
TGTGCCAGCAGCACGACAGCGAACACTGAAGCTTTCTTT
CASSTTANTEAFF
>.|.|TRBV23-1|TRBJ1-4|16
TGCGCCAGCAGTCCCCGCACGAGGGCAGCTAATGAAAAACTGTTTTTT
CASSPRTRAANEKLFF
>.|.|TRBV9|TRBJ2-7|13
TGTGCCAGCAGCGTAGCCGGGACGGACGAGCAGTACTTC
CASSVAGTDEQYF
>.|TRBD2|TRBV10-3|TRBJ2-7|15
TGTGCCATCAGCCCCTTGGCGGGAGCATTCGGCGAGCAGTACTTC
CAISPLAGAFGEQYF
>.|.|TRBV11-2|TRBJ2-7|17
TGTGCCAGCAGCTTAAATATCCGGGACACGGGGCCCTACGAGCAGCACTTC
CASSLNIRDTGPYEQHF
>once|TRBD1|TRBV5-1|TRBJ2-5|16
TGCGCCAGCAGCTCCGGGACAGGGGGCATCGGGAAGACCCAGTACTTC
CASSSGTGGIGKTQYF
>few|.|TRBV6-5|TRBJ1-5|13
TGTGCCAGCAGTTACTCGATTAGTCAGCCCCAGCATTTT
CASSYSISQPQHF
>.|TRBD2|TRBV4-2|TRBJ2-2|18
TGTGCCAGCAGCCAAGGACGGGCCGGACTAGCCTCCTCCGGGGAGCTGTTTTTT
CASSQGRAGLASSGELFF
>.|.|TRBV19|TRBJ2-3|15
TGTGCCAGTAGTATAGGAGAGGGACTCACTAATACGCAGTATTTT
CASSIGEGLTNTQYF
>.|.|TRBV7-6|TRBJ1-1|15
TGTGCCAGCAGCTTTGAGGGGGGGGTGAACACTGAAGCTTTCTTT
CASSFEGGVNTEAFF
>.|.|TRBV7-8|TRBJ2-3|14
TGTGCCAGCAGCTTAGTTGGGGCAGCAGATACGCAGTATTTT
CASSLVGAADTQYF
>.|TRBD1|TRBV4-1|TRBJ2-3|15
TGCGCCAGCAGCCAACTGGACAGGGGGCCGGATACGCAGTATTTT
CASSQLDRGPDTQYF
>.|.|TRBV27|TRBJ2-1|13
TGTGCCAGCAGTTTCCTCAGAAGCAATGAGCAGTTCTTC
CASSFLRSNEQFF
>.|.|TRBV6-6|TRBJ2-5|15
TGTGCCAGCAGTTACTCCGGGAACCCCCAAGAGACCCAGTACTTC
CASSYSGNPQETQYF
>.|.|TRBV2|TRBJ2-7|16
TGTGCCAGCAGTGACTTCGCCGGGACACTGGTCTCCAAGCAGTACTTC
CASSDFAGTLVSKQYF
>.|.|TRBV4-1|TRBJ1-1|17
TGCGCCAGCAGCCAAGATACAGGGACGCTAGCGGTCACTGAAGCTTTCTTT
CASSQDTGTLAVTEAFF
>.|.|TRBV6-1|TRBJ2-7|15
TGTGCCAGCAGTGAAAAGGGCAGGCTAATATACGAGCAGTACTTC
CASSEKGRLIYEQYF